Below are 21 T cell receptor beta chains sequenced from a single sample in a study of radiotherapy plus CTLA-4 blockade in lung cancer. This table comes from immunoSEQ multiplex PCR, and its TCRdb copy is limited to in-frame clones, with some not included. The sample has 55,000 to 75,000 clones, around 76% seen once. The sample in question was peripheral blood, obtained from a patient treated with radiotherapy plus ipilimumab. Source of these receptors: a human donor with non-small cell lung cancer whose response to radiotherapy plus ipilimumab could not be evaluated. Some clones in this sample may be carry-over from other donors' samples.

This rearrangement joins TRBV6-5 to TRBJ1-2, with D maybe TRBD1 (5 bases). Between the trimmed V and J ends, which lost 0 bases and 14 bases, there was a span of 16 bases. This CDR3 has 13 amino acids. Germline CDR1 and CDR2: MNHEY and SVGAGI. This CDR3 reads CASSYSGGAGWTF. In DNA, the CDR3 is TGTGCCAGCAGTTACTCCGGTGGGGCTGGATGGACCTTC.

The chain carries TRBV6-1 and TRBJ1-2, with 9 bases lining up with TRBD1. The CDR3 contains 14 residues. The junction had 7 bases not matched to a gene; V was cut back by 7 bases and J by 4 bases. The germline CDR1 and CDR2 sequences are MNHNS and SASEGT. The DNA for the CDR3 is TGTGCCAGCATCCCGGGACAGGGAGTCTATGGCTACACCTTC. Its protein product is CASIPGQGVYGYTF.

The chain recombines TRBV5-6 with TRBJ1-3; a weak D match, TRBD1 (5 bases). Germline V CDR1 and CDR2: SGHDT, YYEEEE. The CDR3 totals 18 residues. Trimming removed 3 bases from V and 0 bases from J, with 19 bases in between. CDR3 coding DNA: TGTGCCAGCAGCTCTACGCCGCGGGACTGGGGCTCTGGAAACACCATATATTTT. It encodes CASSSTPRDWGSGNTIYF.

This chain uses TRBV25-1 with TRBJ1-4; D is uncertain. The CDR3 contains 14 residues. V was clipped by 3 bases and J by 4 bases, with 9 bases between them. Germline V gene data show CDR1 as MGHDK and CDR2 as SYGVNS. The CDR3 loop reads CASSDVGGNEKLFF. DNA of the CDR3: TGTGCCAGCAGTGACGTCGGCGGTAATGAAAAACTGTTTTTT.

This chain connects TRBV10-2 to TRBJ2-3; D perhaps matches TRBD2 (6 bases). This CDR3 is 14 amino acids long. V shed 4 bases and J shed 2 bases, with 10 bases lying between them. The germline V gene encodes CDR1 WSHSY and CDR2 SAAADI. In DNA, the CDR3 is TGCGCCAGCAGTGTATCGGGAGCCACAGATACGCAGTATTTT. Protein sequence: CASSVSGATDTQYF.

The CDR3 here is CASSRDRNSYEQYF. In DNA form, the CDR3 reads TGTGCCAGCAGTAGGGACAGAAACTCCTACGAGCAGTACTTC. V gene TRBV27 combines with J gene TRBJ2-7; 7 bases map to TRBD1. This CDR3 has 14 residues. Losses at the gene ends were 5 bases for V and 0 bases for J; bases not matched to a gene: 4. Germline V gives CDR1 MNHEY, CDR2 SMNVEV (reference sequence).

This clone is a singleton in its sample. The V and J genes are TRBV4-1 and TRBJ1-5; D is ambiguous. The CDR3 consists of 14 residues. With 2 bases removed from V and 1 base from J, the gap between germline ends came to 6 bases. The germline V gene has CDR1 MGHRA and CDR2 YSYEKL. The CDR3 loop is CASSQRHSNQPQHF. In DNA, the CDR3 is TGCGCCAGCAGCCAAAGACACAGCAATCAGCCCCAGCATTTT.

The J gene is TRBJ2-5, the V gene TRBV7-2, with 10 positions matching TRBD2. Germline CDR1 SGHTA, CDR2 FQGNSA. After removal of 4 bases from V and 5 bases from J, the junction contained 10 bases not matched to a gene. This CDR3 has 16 residues. The CDR3 is CASSWSSGGDKETQYF. The CDR3 DNA is TGTGCCAGCAGCTGGTCAAGCGGGGGGGATAAGGAGACCCAGTACTTC.

This clone was picked up one time. This chain uses TRBV2 with TRBJ2-5, with TRBD2 identical over 8 bases. CDR3 length: 14 residues. CDR1 and CDR2 from the germline V gene are SNHLY and FYNNEI. V was pared by 8 bases and J by 4 bases, with 9 bases of the junction left unmatched. DNA of the CDR3: TGTGCCAGCTCCCTCGGGAGGGTGGTAGAGACCCAGTACTTC. Translation: CASSLGRVVETQYF.

The genes are TRBV28 and TRBJ1-2; TRBD1 matches at 11 bases. J was trimmed by 9 bases and V by 10 bases; bases with no gene match: 7. The CDR3 contains 12 residues. Germline V gene sequence: CDR1 MDHEN, CDR2 SYDVKM. The CDR3 coding sequence is TGTGCCACCTTGGACAGGGGGCTAAGCTACACCTTC. Its protein product is CATLDRGLSYTF.

The chain employs TRBV5-6 and TRBJ1-2; the D is unclear. The ends were cut back, 0 bases at V and 2 bases at J, with 5 bases in the middle. The CDR3 has 13 amino acids. Germline assignment: CDR1 SGHDT and CDR2 YYEEEE. The CDR3 spells CASSLVQNYGYTF. The CDR3 DNA reads as TGTGCCAGCAGCTTGGTCCAGAACTATGGCTACACCTTC. Based on the CDR3 plus reference TRBV5-6 and TRBJ1-2, the full variable domain is DAGVTQSPTHLIKTRGQQVTLRCSPKSGHDTVSWYQQALGQGPQFIFQYYEEEERQRGNFPDRFSGHQFPNYSSELNVNALLLGDSALYLCASSLVQNYGYTFGSGTRLTVV.

The chain links TRBV18 to TRBJ1-5; 9 positions agree with TRBD1. This CDR3 has 17 amino acids. Per the germline V gene, CDR1 is KGHSH and CDR2 is LQKENI. J gave up 0 bases and V 2 bases, and 5 bases lay outside the gene matches. The CDR3 region has the DNA TGTGCCAGCTCACCAGGGACAGGGCTCTATAGCAATCAGCCCCAGCATTTT. This gives the protein CASSPGTGLYSNQPQHF.

This chain connects TRBV28 to TRBJ2-6, with D possibly matching TRBD2 (6 bases). The CDR3 runs to 16 residues. Trimming removed 7 bases from V and 3 bases from J, with 16 bases in between. Germline-derived CDR1 and CDR2 are MDHEN and SYDVKM. The CDR3 DNA is TGTGCCAGCAATGGGCGGGGCAAGGTTGGGGCCAACGTCCTGACTTTC. This gives the protein CASNGRGKVGANVLTF.

This rearrangement joins TRBV7-9 to TRBJ1-2; TRBD1 matches 10 bases. The V and J ends lost 5 bases and 8 bases, in that order; junction bases with no gene match: 11. Germline V lookup: CDR1 SEHNR, CDR2 FQNEAQ (reference sequence). The CDR3 contains 15 residues. The chain's CDR3 is CASSPPGQGTGGYTF. The CDR3 DNA reads TGTGCCAGCAGCCCCCCGGGACAGGGGACTGGGGGCTACACCTTC.

The chain recombines TRBV6-1 with TRBJ1-3; the match to TRBD1 covers 11 bases. The ends lost 4 bases at V and 4 bases at J; junction bases unmatched: 6. The CDR3 runs 16 residues. Germline V CDR1 and CDR2: MNHNS, SASEGT. This CDR3 is CASSVGQGARGNTIYF. Here the CDR3 DNA reads TGTGCCAGCAGTGTAGGACAGGGGGCGAGGGGAAACACCATATATTTT.

The rearrangement joins TRBV4-1 to TRBJ2-5; TRBD1 aligns across 12 bases. The DNA end favors TRBJ2-7, so the J call may be wrong. Germline V CDR1 and CDR2: MGHRA, YSYEKL. The CDR3 is made up of 15 amino acids. The CDR3 spells CASSTSGTGGFEQYF. CDR3 sequence (DNA): TGCGCCAGCAGCACGTCGGGGACAGGGGGCTTCGAGCAGTACTTC.

This clone appeared a single time. The V call is TRBV6-5, the J call TRBJ1-1; D is perhaps TRBD1 (5 bases). Per the germline V gene, CDR1 is MNHEY and CDR2 is SVGAGI. The CDR3 spans 15 residues. The V and J ends lost 7 bases and 5 bases respectively, with 20 bases between them. CDR3 DNA: TGTGCCAGCACTCCGGGACCTTTTAGCGGTACTGAAGCTTTCTTT. Protein sequence: CASTPGPFSGTEAFF.

This chain uses TRBV11-2 with TRBJ1-5; D is uncertain. The CDR3 is 12 amino acids. Germline CDR1 SGHAT, CDR2 FQNNGV. V was cut by 3 bases and J by 9 bases, with 9 bases left in between. The CDR3 sequence: CASSFRLGPQHF. The CDR3 DNA follows: TGTGCCAGCAGCTTCAGGCTTGGGCCCCAGCATTTT.

This chain connects TRBV6-1 to TRBJ1-5; no reliable D call. Trimming pared 2 bases from V and 3 bases from J, leaving 14 bases between. Germline-derived CDR1 and CDR2 are MNHNS and SASEGT. The CDR3 runs to 16 residues. The DNA of the CDR3 is TGTGCCAGCAGTGAAAGGAACAGAGGGCTCAATCAGCCCCAGCATTTT. Protein product: CASSERNRGLNQPQHF.

The V and J genes are TRBV9 and TRBJ1-5; 7 positions match TRBD1. Unmatched junction bases numbered 4, after V lost 3 bases and J lost 4 bases. The CDR3 is 14 residues long. Germline V gene data show CDR1 as SGDLS and CDR2 as YYNGEE. The CDR3 coding sequence is TGTGCCAGCAGCGATAGGGACAGAAATCAGCCCCAGCATTTT. Its protein product is CASSDRDRNQPQHF.

This clone has just one count. The chain carries TRBV7-2 and TRBJ2-5, with 15 nucleotides matching TRBD2. Germline trimming cut 5 bases from V and 2 bases from J; bases unmatched to any gene: 3. This CDR3 contains 16 residues. The germline V gene has CDR1 SGHTA and CDR2 FQGNSA. The CDR3 nucleotides read TGTGCCAGCAGCCGCGGACTAGCGGGGGGGCAAGAGACCCAGTACTTC. It yields the protein CASSRGLAGGQETQYF.